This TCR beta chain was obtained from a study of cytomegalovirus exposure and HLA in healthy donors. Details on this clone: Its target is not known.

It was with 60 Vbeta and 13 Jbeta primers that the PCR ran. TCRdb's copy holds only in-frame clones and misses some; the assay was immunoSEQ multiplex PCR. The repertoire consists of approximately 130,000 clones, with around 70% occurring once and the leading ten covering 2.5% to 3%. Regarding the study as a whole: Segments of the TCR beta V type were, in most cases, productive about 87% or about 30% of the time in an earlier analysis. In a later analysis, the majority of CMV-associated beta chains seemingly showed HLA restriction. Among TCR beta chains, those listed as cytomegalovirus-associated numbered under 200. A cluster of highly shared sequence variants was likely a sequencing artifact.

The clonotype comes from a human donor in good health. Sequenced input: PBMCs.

CDR3 loop: CASSYSIGGKDGYTF. CDR3 sequence (DNA): TGTGCCAGCAGTTACTCGATAGGGGGCAAGGATGGCTACACCTTC. The chain joins TRBV6-5 to TRBJ1-2; 7 bases are a match to TRBD1. Germline V CDR1 and CDR2: MNHEY, SVGAGI. This CDR3 comprises 15 residues. V was pared by 0 bases and J by 6 bases, with 7 bases of the junction left unmatched.